The clone carrying this T cell receptor (beta chain) was picked up one time. The antigen remains unidentified. The sample is drawn from a study of OX40 agonist ivuxolimab in advanced cancers. About the study: At doses from 0.01 to 10 mg/kg, patients were given intravenous ivuxolimab every 2 weeks. Eligibility rules accepted prior anti-PD-1, anti-PD-L1 or anti-CTLA-4 therapy, and 30% to 40% had some. Study findings and constraints: Within 6 weeks, CD4+ and CD8+ blood T cells expanded clonally at 0.1 to 3.0 mg/kg.

Repertoires were generated with immunoSEQ multiplex PCR, while TCRdb's copy carries only in-frame clones and drops some. In the table there are approximately 31,000 clones, 70% to 90% of which are singletons. This CDR3 region has 13 residues. Germline V lookup: CDR1 SGHRS, CDR2 YFSETQ. The ends were cut back, 0 bases at V and 2 bases at J, with 5 bases in the middle. On cycle 4 day 1 and cycle 7 day 1, as well as at baseline, blood was sampled. The source of this sequence is an adult with an advanced solid tumor such as melanoma, head and neck, liver or kidney cancer. The source material was CD4+ or CD8+ T cells sorted from blood, sampled in a trial of the OX40 agonist ivuxolimab. The genes are TRBV5-1 and TRBJ1-2; no reliable D call. CDR3 sequence (DNA): TGCGCCAGCAGCTTGGGAGGGAACTATGGCTACACCTTC. Translated: CASSLGGNYGYTF.